This T cell receptor beta chain was captured by sequencing in a study of response to subunit inactivated influenza vaccine. Study findings and constraints: Authors suggested that a seasonal influenza vaccination recruits few new T cells each time.

Per germline, CDR1 SGHTA and CDR2 FQGTGA. V lost 5 bases to trimming and J lost 4 bases, with 11 bases between them. CDR3 length: 13 residues. TCRdb analysed the RT-PCR reads with MiXCR anew, one entry per CDR3 protein. Counted here are roughly 630,000 distinct CDR3 sequences, 14% occurring once; the ten biggest clones make up 6% to 9.5%. This clonotype was counted only a few times. Its antigen remains unidentified. This specimen consisted of PBMCs from blood, obtained around 15 days before vaccination. V gene TRBV7-3 combines with J gene TRBJ2-5; D might be TRBD1 (5 bases). The clonotype was recovered from a man in his fifties or sixties who received an inactivated influenza vaccine. CDR3: CASSPGAPETQYF. CDR3 bases: TGTGCCAGCAGCCCTGGGGCCCCAGAGACCCAGTACTTC.